The 27 T cell receptor beta chains presented below share a single source sample, sequenced in a study of blood T cell repertoires in COVID-19. The data were produced by immunoSEQ multiplex PCR, yet TCRdb's version contains in-frame clones alone and is incomplete. The sample lists around 110,000 clones; about 89% were seen once. The material sequenced was peripheral blood. The receptors stem from a man aged 40-50 years with acute or convalescent COVID-19.

This chain links TRBV20-1 with TRBJ2-3, with 11 bases fitting TRBD2. In germline, CDR1 is DFQATT, CDR2 SNEGSKA (reference sequence). The V segment lost 3 bases and the J segment 3 bases; nucleotides outside the gene matches: 5. The CDR3 runs 15 residues. CDR3 bases: TGCAGTGCTAGTTGGTCTAGCGGGAGGACAGATACGCAGTATTTT. It specifies CSASWSSGRTDTQYF.

This clone was picked up one time. The chain has TRBV11-3 and TRBJ2-2; the D gene is possibly TRBD1 (6 bases). With 5 bases removed from V and 5 bases from J, the gap between germline ends came to 12 bases. CDR3 length equals 14 residues. Germline V gene lookup returns CDR1 SGHNT and CDR2 YENEEA. The CDR3 DNA follows: TGTGCCAGCAGCGCCATCGGACAGACCGGGGAGCTGTTTTTT. This codes for CASSAIGQTGELFF.

This chain uses TRBV30 with TRBJ1-2; D might be TRBD1 (5 bases). Germline V gene sequence: CDR1 GTSNPN, CDR2 SVGIG (reference sequence). Trimming shortened V by 0 bases and J by 4 bases, and 12 bases separated the two germline ends. CDR3 size: 14 residues. The CDR3 loop reads CAWSVGAASYGYTF. CDR3 bases: TGTGCCTGGAGTGTAGGGGCAGCCAGCTATGGCTACACCTTC.

This chain links TRBV7-9 with TRBJ2-1; 8 positions match TRBD2. Trimming removed 5 bases from V and 9 bases from J; junction bases left unmatched: 6. This CDR3 is 13 amino acids long. Germline V gives CDR1 SEHNR, CDR2 FQNEAQ (reference sequence). The CDR3 DNA sequence: TGTGCCAGCAGCCCCGGGACTAGTAGTGAGCAGTTCTTC. Protein product: CASSPGTSSEQFF.

The chain recombines TRBV5-1 with TRBJ1-5; D not resolved. The CDR3 extends over 15 amino acids. V was trimmed by 0 bases and J by 3 bases, leaving 10 bases between them. Germline V gives CDR1 SGHRS, CDR2 YFSETQ. The CDR3 loop is CASSLVGGVNQPQHF. In nucleotides, the CDR3 is TGCGCCAGCAGCTTGGTTGGCGGAGTCAATCAGCCCCAGCATTTT.

The J gene is TRBJ1-5, the V gene TRBV4-1; D gene ambiguous. The CDR3 loop spans 14 amino acids. Germline V lookup: CDR1 MGHRA, CDR2 YSYEKL. Between the trimmed V and J ends, which lost 3 bases and 3 bases, there was a span of 9 bases. The CDR3 region has the DNA TGCGCCAGCAGCCATTTAACAGACAATCAGCCCCAGCATTTT. This encodes CASSHLTDNQPQHF.

The chain has TRBV30 and TRBJ1-1; D might be TRBD1 (6 bases). This CDR3 has 14 residues. Trimming shortened V by 5 bases and J by 0 bases, and 13 bases separated the two germline ends. CDR1 and CDR2 from the germline V gene are GTSNPN and SVGIG (reference sequence). This CDR3 is CAWARGAVNTEAFF. The CDR3 DNA reads as TGTGCCTGGGCGCGGGGGGCGGTGAACACTGAAGCTTTCTTT.

This clone was counted only a few times. The V call is TRBV6-5, the J call TRBJ1-4; 9 bases align to TRBD1. The CDR3 runs 15 residues. CDR1 MNHEY and CDR2 SVGAGI come from the germline V gene. The ends lost 4 bases at V and 8 bases at J; junction bases unmatched: 8. The CDR3 protein is CASSLQGALKEKLFF. For the CDR3, the DNA is TGTGCCAGCAGTTTACAGGGGGCTCTTAAGGAAAAACTGTTTTTT.

The chain employs TRBV27 and TRBJ1-1; D uncertain. Between the trimmed V and J ends, which lost 2 bases and 0 bases, there was a span of 7 bases. Per germline, CDR1 MNHEY and CDR2 SMNVEV (reference sequence). The CDR3 has 14 amino acids. This CDR3 is CASSLLALNTEAFF. The CDR3 coding sequence is TGTGCCAGCAGTTTACTGGCCCTGAACACTGAAGCTTTCTTT.

J is TRBJ1-1 and V is TRBV23-1, with D uncertain. TRBV23-1 is an open reading frame, and its role is uncertain. Trimming pared 3 bases from V and 3 bases from J, leaving 20 bases between. The CDR3 runs to 17 residues. The CDR3 DNA sequence: TGCGCCAGCAGTCACCGGACGGGAAGCTTACAAGACACTGAAGCTTTCTTT. Its protein is CASSHRTGSLQDTEAFF.

This clone has a handful of counts. The chain couples TRBV6-5 to TRBJ2-7; the match to TRBD2 covers 10 bases. CDR1 is MNHEY and CDR2 is SVGAGI in the germline V gene. With 0 bases clipped from V and 3 bases from J, the junction kept 5 bases outside the gene matches. The CDR3 length is 16 residues. The CDR3 protein is CASSYSSSGSHYEQYF. CDR3 sequence (DNA): TGTGCCAGCAGTTACTCGTCTAGCGGGAGTCACTACGAGCAGTACTTC.

The V call is TRBV19, the J call TRBJ1-5; D call uncertain. Germline V gene sequence: CDR1 LNHDA, CDR2 SQIVND (reference sequence). The germline V and J ends were trimmed by 3 bases and 8 bases, with 17 bases remaining between them. CDR3 length: 15 residues. The DNA for the CDR3 is TGTGCCAGTAGTATGGAGGAGCTGCCCGGGGAGCCCCAGCATTTT. It is translated as CASSMEELPGEPQHF.

The chain combines TRBV19 with TRBJ2-3, with D unresolved. CDR1 is LNHDA and CDR2 is SQIVND in the germline V gene (reference sequence). There are 14 residues in the CDR3. Between the trimmed V and J ends, which lost 1 base and 2 bases, there was a span of 7 bases. The DNA of the CDR3 is TGTGCCAGTAGTATAGGGGCACTCACAGATACGCAGTATTTT. Translating gives CASSIGALTDTQYF.

The chain links TRBV7-8 to TRBJ2-1, with TRBD1 as a possible D gene (5 bases). Germline values: CDR1 SGHVS, CDR2 FQNEAQ. Deletions cut 5 bases from V and 0 bases from J, with 11 bases between. The CDR3 sequence is 15 residues long. The CDR3 here is CASSLVRASYNEQFF. The CDR3 DNA follows: TGTGCCAGCAGCCTGGTCAGGGCCTCCTACAATGAGCAGTTCTTC.

The chain links TRBV11-1 to TRBJ1-1; a possible D gene is TRBD1 (5 bases). The V end was cut by 5 bases, the J end by 1 base, with 14 bases between. CDR1 is SGHAT and CDR2 is FQDESV in the germline V gene (reference sequence). The CDR3 is made up of 15 amino acids. CDR3 DNA sequence: TGTGCCAGCAGCCCCCGGACACTACAGAACACTGAAGCTTTCTTT. Encoded protein: CASSPRTLQNTEAFF.

The chain carries TRBV29-1 and TRBJ1-2; a weak D match, TRBD1 (5 bases). The CDR3 covers 12 residues. The germline V gene encodes CDR1 SQVTM and CDR2 ANQGSEA. Trimming left V 5 bases short and J 4 bases short, with 11 bases between. In DNA form, the CDR3 reads TGCAGCGTTAAAGGGGAGGGCTATGGCTACACCTTC. Its protein is CSVKGEGYGYTF.

The CDR3 is CASSPRQGGYTEAFF. The CDR3 coding sequence is TGTGCCAGCTCACCACGACAGGGAGGTTACACTGAAGCTTTCTTT. V is TRBV18 and J is TRBJ1-1, with 7 bases lining up with TRBD1. V dropped 1 base and J dropped 3; count of bases not matched to a gene: 5. The length of the CDR3 is 15 residues. Germline V lookup: CDR1 KGHSH, CDR2 LQKENI.

The chain combines TRBV13 with TRBJ2-7, with 10 nucleotides matching TRBD1. This CDR3 comprises 15 residues. Germline CDR1 and CDR2: PRHDT and FYEKMQ (reference sequence). Losses at the gene ends were 4 bases for V and 0 bases for J; bases not matched to a gene: 3. The DNA for the CDR3 is TGTGCCAGCAGCTCGACAGGGGGCTTCTCCTACGAGCAGTACTTC. It translates to CASSSTGGFSYEQYF.

The chain couples TRBV16 to TRBJ1-4, with D possibly matching TRBD1 (5 bases). V was clipped by 0 bases and J by 0 bases, with 11 bases between them. CDR3 length: 17 residues. Germline V gene data show CDR1 as KGHSY and CDR2 as FQNENV. In nucleotides, the CDR3 is TGTGCCAGCAGCCAATCGATCGGACATGCAACTAATGAAAAACTGTTTTTT. Its translation is CASSQSIGHATNEKLFF.

The chain couples TRBV5-1 to TRBJ2-3; a possible D gene is TRBD2 (5 bases). CDR1 and CDR2 from the germline V gene are SGHRS and YFSETQ. V dropped 4 bases and J dropped 1 base, with 13 bases sitting between them. This CDR3 spans 15 amino acids. The CDR3 coding sequence is TGCGCCAGCAGCAAGAGGGAGAGTGGCACAGATACGCAGTATTTT. Protein: CASSKRESGTDTQYF.

This rearrangement joins TRBV6-5 to TRBJ2-1, with TRBD2 matching over 14 bases. The CDR3 spans 15 residues. Looked up from germline, CDR1 is MNHEY and CDR2 is SVGAGI. Unmatched junction bases numbered 11, after V lost 4 bases and J lost 15 bases. CDR3 nucleotide sequence: TGTGCCAGCAGTTCCTCGACTAGCGGGAGGGCTGTTCCGTTCTTC. Its translation is CASSSSTSGRAVPFF.

The chain joins TRBV6-5 to TRBJ2-1; TRBD2 matches 11 bases. CDR3 length: 14 amino acids. Germline V lookup: CDR1 MNHEY, CDR2 SVGAGI. The ends lost 6 bases at V and 6 bases at J; junction bases unmatched: 4. The CDR3 sequence: CASRRGLAANEQFF. In DNA, the CDR3 is TGTGCCAGCAGAAGGGGACTAGCGGCCAATGAGCAGTTCTTC.

The genes are TRBV30 and TRBJ1-2; possible D gene TRBD1, 5 bases. The CDR3 consists of 14 residues. Germline V gene lookup returns CDR1 GTSNPN and CDR2 SVGIG (reference sequence). V gave up 8 bases and J gave up 1 base, with 17 bases separating them. CDR3 region: CASKTGQLNYGYTF. The DNA of the CDR3 is TGTGCCAGTAAAACAGGACAACTTAACTATGGCTACACCTTC. The full variable domain, in which reference TRBV30 and TRBJ1-2 provide the parts outside the CDR3, is SQTIHQWPATLVQPVGSPLSLECTVEGTSNPNLYWYRQAAGRGLQLLFYSVGIGQISSEVPQNLSASRPQDRQFILSSKKLLLSDSGFYLCASKTGQLNYGYTFGSGTRLTVV.

CDR3 bases: TGTGCCAGCAGCCCGCGGACTAGCGGGTACGAGCAGTACTTC. The encoded protein is CASSPRTSGYEQYF. The chain couples TRBV7-9 to TRBJ2-7, with TRBD2 matching over 11 bases. The junction had 4 bases not matched to a gene; V was cut back by 5 bases and J by 4 bases. CDR1 SEHNR and CDR2 FQNEAQ come from the germline V gene (reference sequence). CDR3 length: 14 residues. Drawing the rest from reference TRBV7-9 and TRBJ2-7, the complete variable domain is DTGVSQNPRHKITKRGQNVTFRCDPISEHNRLYWYRQTLGQGPEFLTYFQNEAQLEKSRLLSDRFSAERPKGSFSTLEIQRTEQGDSAMYLCASSPRTSGYEQYFGPGTRLTVT.

This sequence joins TRBV6-1 and TRBJ2-5, with 14 bases identical to TRBD2. Germline lookup yields CDR1 MNHNS and CDR2 SASEGT. The trim removed 3 bases at V and 4 bases at J, leaving 13 bases unmatched. The CDR3 consists of 19 residues. The CDR3 nucleotides read TGTGCCAGCAGTGACCGACTAGCGGGAGGGCCGAGGGTGAGAGAGACCCAGTACTTC. This sequence encodes CASSDRLAGGPRVRETQYF.

The CDR3 nucleotides read TGTGCCAGCAGCTTAACTACAGGGGGCCCCTACGAGCAGTACTTC. Its protein is CASSLTTGGPYEQYF. This rearrangement joins TRBV27 to TRBJ2-7; 9 bases align to TRBD1. CDR1 is MNHEY, CDR2 SMNVEV, per germline (reference sequence). V gave up 6 bases and J gave up 2 bases; unmatched junction bases: 8. The CDR3 loop spans 15 amino acids.

This chain links TRBV5-6 with TRBJ1-5; D unresolved. CDR3 length: 14 amino acids. Trimming stripped 7 bases from V and 2 bases from J, with 13 bases between. Germline CDR1 reads SGHDT; CDR2 reads YYEEEE. DNA for the CDR3: TGTGCCAGCTCTACAGTTTATGGCAATCAGCCCCAGCATTTT. Protein product: CASSTVYGNQPQHF.